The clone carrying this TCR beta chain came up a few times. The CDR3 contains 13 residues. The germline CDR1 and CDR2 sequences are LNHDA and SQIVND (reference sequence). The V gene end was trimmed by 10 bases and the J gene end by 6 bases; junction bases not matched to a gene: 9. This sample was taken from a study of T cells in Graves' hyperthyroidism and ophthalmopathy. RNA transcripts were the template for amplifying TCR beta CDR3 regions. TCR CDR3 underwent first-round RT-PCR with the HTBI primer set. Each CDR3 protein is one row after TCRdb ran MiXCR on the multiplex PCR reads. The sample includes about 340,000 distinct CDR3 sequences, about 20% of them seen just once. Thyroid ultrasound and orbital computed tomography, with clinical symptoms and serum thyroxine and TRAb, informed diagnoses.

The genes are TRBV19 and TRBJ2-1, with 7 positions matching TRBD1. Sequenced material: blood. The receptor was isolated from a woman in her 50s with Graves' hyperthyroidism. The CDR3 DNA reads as TGTGCCACTGCTCAGGGGGTGGGCAATGAGCAGTTCTTC. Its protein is CATAQGVGNEQFF.